One sample yielded the 6 T cell receptor beta chains listed below, sequenced in a study of identical twins. TCRdb re-derived calls from the 5' RACE reads in MiXCR, one entry per CDR3 protein. The repertoire includes under 800,000 distinct CDR3 sequences, approximately 22% of them detected once, and over 4% sits in the top ten. The data were also submitted as part of a second study, on T cells expressing NK-cell markers.

The material sequenced was PBMCs. These receptors all stem from a woman aged 18-29 years in good health.

This clonotype has only a few counts. The chain employs TRBV9 and TRBJ2-1, with 7 positions matching TRBD2. There are 15 residues in the CDR3. CDR1 and CDR2 (germline): SGDLS, YYNGEE. After removal of 4 bases from V and 2 bases from J, the junction contained 6 bases not matched to a gene. DNA of the CDR3: TGTGCCAGCAGCTCGGAAAGCGGGGCCTACAATGAGCAGTTCTTC. This translates into CASSSESGAYNEQFF.

This sequence joins TRBV6-5 and TRBJ1-1; D is perhaps TRBD1 (5 bases). CDR1 and CDR2 from the germline V gene are MNHEY and SVGAGI. The V end lost 6 bases, the J end lost 11 bases, and 16 bases lay between the germline ends. This CDR3 contains 12 residues. The CDR3 coding sequence is TGTGCCAGCAGCCCGGGGAGGGGTGTCGCTTTCTTT. Translated, it gives CASSPGRGVAFF.

The chain has TRBV4-3 and TRBJ2-1; 8 positions agree with TRBD2. Germline CDR1 is LGHNA and CDR2 is YSLEER. The CDR3 totals 15 residues. V shed 0 bases and J 9 bases; nucleotides not matched to a gene: 7. Written as DNA, the CDR3 is TGCGCCAGCAGCCAAGAATATGGGACTAGGGCTGAGCAGTTCTTC. It specifies CASSQEYGTRAEQFF.

The chain couples TRBV29-1 to TRBJ1-2; TRBD1 might be the D (6 bases). Per the germline V gene, CDR1 is SQVTM and CDR2 is ANQGSEA. There are 13 residues in the CDR3. Between the trimmed V and J ends, which lost 6 bases and 4 bases, there was a span of 15 bases. The CDR3 nucleotides are TGCAGCGTATACAGGGAATCGGGCTATGGCTACACCTTC. Amino acids: CSVYRESGYGYTF.

The rearrangement uses TRBV3-1 and TRBJ1-3; no reliable D call. Germline V CDR1 and CDR2: LGHDT, YNNKEL (reference sequence). V gave up 3 bases and J gave up 0 bases, with 6 bases separating them. The CDR3 extends over 14 amino acids. For the CDR3, the DNA is TGTGCCAGCAGCCATGGTCCCTCTGGAAACACCATATATTTT. Translated: CASSHGPSGNTIYF.

V and J are TRBV14 and TRBJ2-3; the D gene could be TRBD1 or TRBD2 (6 bases each). Trimming took off 4 bases at V and 1 base at J, with 18 bases between the two ends. Germline CDR1 is SGHDN and CDR2 is FVKESK. The CDR3 runs 17 residues. DNA of the CDR3: TGTGCCAGCAGCCTTCGAGGGGGGAACGGACGCACAGATACGCAGTATTTT. The encoded protein is CASSLRGGNGRTDTQYF.